This paragraph reports one T cell receptor beta chain. The target antigen is unknown. Libraries were prepared by immunoSEQ multiplex PCR; TCRdb keeps only in-frame clonotypes and omits some of them. The table shows over 150,000 clones, with about nine tenths occurring only once. This sample stems from a study of T cell responses to AZD1222 COVID-19 vaccine. Study-wide context: Some second doses came at about 4 weeks and others at about 12 weeks; these were pooled.

CDR1 and CDR2 (germline): WSHSY, SAAADI. The CDR3 sequence is 15 residues long. Germline trimming cut 4 bases from V and 10 bases from J; bases unmatched to any gene: 12. Overall study results and limits: Without day 14 samples, only post-peak T cell repertoires were studied. The study found vaccine-associated CD4 TCRs spanning spike, dominant at 160-218 and 743-854. Among the donors, most were white British and more were female, and clonal diversity was possibly underestimated.

The chain employs TRBV10-2 and TRBJ2-1; 8 nucleotides line up with TRBD1. The source of this sequence is an adult in good health. The sample here was peripheral blood, taken on day 0 of AZD1222 vaccination. CDR3 coding DNA: TGCGCCAGCAGTGGAGACAGGGGAACGTTTGGGGAGCAGTTCTTC. Its translation: CASSGDRGTFGEQFF.